Following are 8 T cell receptor beta chains from one sample sequenced in a study of control samples from healthy donors and cancer patients. Some clones are missing from TCRdb's copy, which holds only in-frame ones; the method was immunoSEQ multiplex PCR. The data show about 90,000 clones, 80% to 95% seen once. Sample: blood. All receptors derive from a woman in her thirties in good health.

The chain employs TRBV7-9 and TRBJ1-3; weak D call: TRBD1 (5 bases). V lost 5 bases and J 1 base, leaving 18 bases between the germline ends. Per the germline V gene, CDR1 is SEHNR and CDR2 is FQNEAQ (reference sequence). The CDR3 loop spans 17 amino acids. Here the CDR3 reads CASSLNRRTLSGNTIYF. Here the CDR3 DNA reads TGTGCCAGCAGCCTAAATAGGAGGACATTGTCTGGAAACACCATATATTTT.

This clone has a handful of counts. CDR3 sequence: CASRRGTAISTEAFF. DNA of the CDR3: TGTGCCAGCAGAAGGGGGACAGCGATTAGCACTGAAGCTTTCTTT. The V call is TRBV28, the J call TRBJ1-1; 7 nucleotides agree with TRBD1. Germline assignment: CDR1 MDHEN and CDR2 SYDVKM. The CDR3 is 15 residues long. V lost 6 bases to trimming and J lost 4 bases; unmatched junction nucleotides: 11.

This rearrangement joins TRBV7-2 to TRBJ1-2; the D is unclear. This CDR3 spans 15 amino acids. CDR1 is SGHTA, CDR2 FQGNSA, per germline. Trimming took 7 bases from V and 4 from J, leaving 19 bases between them. The DNA of the CDR3 is TGTGCCAGCAACTCCTGGCGAGGCACCTCCTATGGCTACACCTTC. Protein sequence: CASNSWRGTSYGYTF.

This chain uses TRBV19 with TRBJ1-1; no clear D gene. The CDR3 totals 15 residues. Per germline, CDR1 LNHDA and CDR2 SQIVND (reference sequence). The V and J ends lost 1 base and 0 bases respectively, with 9 bases between them. CDR3 nucleotides: TGTGCCAGTAGTATAGGCCGCCAGGTGAACACTGAAGCTTTCTTT. Translation gives CASSIGRQVNTEAFF.

V gene TRBV19 combines with J gene TRBJ1-2; 7 bases are a match to TRBD1. The CDR3 is 16 residues long. The germline V gene has CDR1 LNHDA and CDR2 SQIVND (reference sequence). Trimming took 5 bases from V and 2 from J; bases not matched to a gene: 11. For the CDR3, the DNA is TGTGCCAGTAGTCCCCAGGGGGGGGTATGGAACTATGGCTACACCTTC. Amino acid sequence: CASSPQGGVWNYGYTF.

CDR3 nucleotides: TGTGCCAGCAGTGAATGGCTTCAGGGGCTTGGAGGCTACACCTTC. It yields the protein CASSEWLQGLGGYTF. The chain carries TRBV6-1 and TRBJ1-2, with a weak D call TRBD1 (6 bases). CDR1 and CDR2 (germline): MNHNS, SASEGT. The CDR3 runs 15 residues. V shed 2 bases and J shed 8 bases, with 18 bases lying between them.

This sequence joins TRBV10-3 and TRBJ1-2; 9 nucleotides match TRBD1. The trim removed 6 bases at V and 8 bases at J, leaving 4 bases unmatched. CDR3 length: 12 residues. Per germline, CDR1 ENHRY and CDR2 SYGVKD. Here the CDR3 reads CAIRQDRGGYTF. For the CDR3, the DNA is TGTGCCATCAGACAGGACAGGGGAGGCTACACCTTC.

The V and J genes are TRBV5-4 and TRBJ2-7; D may be TRBD1 or TRBD2 (5 bases each). There are 14 residues in the CDR3. Trimming took off 0 bases at V and 1 base at J, with 8 bases between the two ends. Germline loops: CDR1 SGHNT, CDR2 YYREEE (reference sequence). The CDR3 DNA is TGTGCCAGCAGCTTGGGGGGGTCTTCCTACGAGCAGTACTTC. Residues: CASSLGGSSYEQYF.